The 27 T cell receptor beta chains below were found in one sample sequenced in a study of blood T cells in healthy people across ages. For the second PCR, which ran for about 6 to 11 cycles, a sample-barcoded 5' primer and a J-beta primer mix were used. TCRdb re-called the 5' RACE reads through MiXCR, storing one row per CDR3 protein. The repertoire holds about a million distinct CDR3 sequences, with about 53% as singletons. Sequenced input: blood. These receptors were taken from a woman aged 55-70 years in good health.

This chain connects TRBV7-2 to TRBJ1-5; D is possibly TRBD1 (5 bases). CDR3 length equals 16 residues. Trimming took 1 base from V and 5 from J, leaving 15 bases between them. Germline V gene sequence: CDR1 SGHTA, CDR2 FQGNSA. Here the CDR3 DNA reads TGTGCCAGCAGCTTAGTAGGGTGGGGCGGCGATCAGCCCCAGCATTTT. Its translation is CASSLVGWGGDQPQHF.

Here the CDR3 reads CSVTEQVLYYGYTF. CDR3 coding DNA: TGCAGCGTGACGGAACAGGTGCTATACTATGGCTACACCTTC. The gene calls are TRBV29-1 and TRBJ1-2, with D perhaps TRBD1 (5 bases). Trimming left V 6 bases short and J 3 bases short, with 17 bases between. Germline V gene data show CDR1 as SQVTM and CDR2 as ANQGSEA. This CDR3 spans 14 amino acids.

V is TRBV2 and J is TRBJ2-5, with a weak D call TRBD1 (7 bases). From germline, CDR1 is SNHLY and CDR2 FYNNEI. The CDR3 loop spans 15 amino acids. Trimming took off 4 bases at V and 4 bases at J, with 16 bases between the two ends. CDR3 protein: CASSAGGGGGETQYF. In DNA form, the CDR3 reads TGTGCCAGCAGTGCAGGAGGAGGGGGCGGAGAGACCCAGTACTTC. The complete variable domain, with remaining parts taken from reference TRBV2 and TRBJ2-5, reads EPEVTQTPSHQVTQMGQEVILRCVPISNHLYFYWYRQILGQKVEFLVSFYNNEISEKSEIFDDQFSVERPDGSNFTLKIRSTKLEDSAMYFCASSAGGGGGETQYFGPGTRLLVL.

The genes are TRBV20-1 and TRBJ2-1; D tentatively reads TRBD1 or TRBD2 (5 bases each). Germline loops: CDR1 DFQATT, CDR2 SNEGSKA (reference sequence). The ends were cut back, 6 bases at V and 10 bases at J, with 13 bases in the middle. This CDR3 has 11 residues. The CDR3 nucleotides are TGCAGTGCCCATACTAGGGGCGAGCAGTTCTTC. It translates to CSAHTRGEQFF.

This sequence joins TRBV10-3 and TRBJ2-1, with a tentative D call TRBD2 (5 bases). V shed 4 bases and J shed 9 bases, with 7 bases lying between them. The length of the CDR3 is 11 residues. CDR1 is ENHRY and CDR2 is SYGVKD in the germline V gene. CDR3 region: CAISGGSEQFF. The CDR3 DNA reads TGTGCCATCAGTGGAGGGAGTGAGCAGTTCTTC.

CDR3 sequence (DNA): TGTGCCAGCGGCCACAGGTCGGGAATCCGAGAGACCCAGTACTTC. Its protein product is CASGHRSGIRETQYF. This chain joins TRBV6-5 and TRBJ2-5, with D perhaps TRBD1 or TRBD2 (5 bases each). V lost 8 bases and J 4 bases, leaving 20 bases between the germline ends. CDR1 is MNHEY and CDR2 is SVGAGI in the germline V gene. This CDR3 comprises 15 residues.

V and J are TRBV7-9 and TRBJ2-3, with D maybe TRBD1 (5 bases). Germline loops: CDR1 SEHNR, CDR2 FQNEAQ (reference sequence). The CDR3 spans 13 residues. V shed 3 bases and J shed 5 bases, with 9 bases lying between them. Written as DNA, the CDR3 is TGTGCCAGCAGCTTCCGGCAGGGAGATACGCAGTATTTT. This sequence encodes CASSFRQGDTQYF. Supplemented by reference TRBV7-9 and TRBJ2-3, the full variable domain reads DTGVSQNPRHKITKRGQNVTFRCDPISEHNRLYWYRQTLGQGPEFLTYFQNEAQLEKSRLLSDRFSAERPKGSFSTLEIQRTEQGDSAMYLCASSFRQGDTQYFGPGTRLTVL.

This clonotype was seen a handful of times. The J gene is TRBJ1-2, the V gene TRBV7-2, with D unclear. The germline gives CDR1 SGHTA, CDR2 FQGNSA. The CDR3 length is 13 residues. The ends were cut back, 7 bases at V and 4 bases at J, with 13 bases in the middle. CDR3 amino acids: CASNAGPSYGYTF. Written as DNA, the CDR3 is TGTGCCAGCAATGCAGGCCCGAGCTATGGCTACACCTTC.

This chain connects TRBV4-1 to TRBJ2-1, with TRBD2 identical over 7 bases. V trimming: 0 bases; J trimming: 5 bases; junction bases outside the gene matches: 10. Germline CDR1 and CDR2: MGHRA and YSYEKL. The CDR3 extends over 17 amino acids. CDR3 DNA: TGCGCCAGCAGCCAAGAAAAAGGTGGGGCGGGAGACAATGAGCAGTTCTTC. Protein: CASSQEKGGAGDNEQFF.

The rearrangement uses TRBV28 and TRBJ2-4; TRBD1 aligns across 7 bases. Near its end, the DNA agrees better with TRBJ2-7, so the J call may be wrong. This CDR3 contains 15 residues. Germline V gives CDR1 MDHEN, CDR2 SYDVKM. CDR3 loop: CASSPGTVRSYEQYF. CDR3 nucleotides: TGTGCCAGCAGTCCAGGGACAGTGAGATCCTACGAGCAGTACTTC.

The chain has TRBV5-1 and TRBJ2-4; D is undetermined. The J call could be wrong; TRBJ2-7 is a better fit for the DNA end. Per the germline V gene, CDR1 is SGHRS and CDR2 is YFSETQ. The CDR3 is made up of 15 amino acids. The CDR3 region has the DNA TGCGCCAGCAGCCGCGCGACACCGGCATCCTACGAGCAGTACTTC. The encoded protein is CASSRATPASYEQYF.

The chain carries TRBV6-1 and TRBJ2-1, with a possible D match to TRBD2 (6 bases). Deletions cut 6 bases from V and 8 bases from J, with 14 bases between. CDR3 length equals 13 residues. Germline lookup yields CDR1 MNHNS and CDR2 SASEGT. CDR3 residues: CASSWTIEDEQFF. In DNA, the CDR3 is TGTGCCAGCAGCTGGACTATCGAGGATGAGCAGTTCTTC.

This clonotype is termed hyperexpanded. This rearrangement joins TRBV4-1 to TRBJ2-5; TRBD2 agrees at 14 bases. Germline V gives CDR1 MGHRA, CDR2 YSYEKL. This CDR3 comprises 17 residues. Trimming took 1 base from V and 0 from J; bases not matched to a gene: 1. Written as DNA, the CDR3 is TGCGCCAGCAGCCAAGGGACTAGCGGGGGGTACCAAGAGACCCAGTACTTC. This sequence encodes CASSQGTSGGYQETQYF.

This clonotype was observed a handful of times. The chain employs TRBV28 and TRBJ2-4; D unclear. The CDR3 has 14 residues. V was pared by 5 bases and J by 2 bases, with 10 bases between. Germline V gene lookup returns CDR1 MDHEN and CDR2 SYDVKM. CDR3 nucleotides: TGTGCCAGCAGTCCGGCGATACCCAAAAACATTCAGTACTTC. It encodes CASSPAIPKNIQYF.

The chain employs TRBV4-2 and TRBJ2-3; no reliable D call. V lost 0 bases and J lost 4, with 8 bases in between. This CDR3 is built from 14 residues. Germline lookup yields CDR1 LGHNA and CDR2 YNFKEQ. The CDR3 region is CASSQEYLSDTQYF. The CDR3 DNA follows: TGTGCCAGCAGCCAAGAATACCTTTCAGATACGCAGTATTTT.

This clonotype occurred many times. The chain uses TRBV4-1 and TRBJ2-3, with 9 bases lining up with TRBD2. CDR1 and CDR2 (germline): MGHRA, YSYEKL. Trimming cost V 7 bases and J 4 bases; bases outside gene matches: 6. CDR3 length: 14 residues. CDR3 in DNA: TGCGCCAGCAAGCGGGAGGTGGGGGCAGATACGCAGTATTTT. It codes for CASKREVGADTQYF.

In regard to this clonotype: Sequence at one end of the junction differs from germline and may be a read error. The chain uses TRBV6-6 and TRBJ2-3; D remains unclear. Germline V gene data show CDR1 as MNHNY and CDR2 as SVGAGI (reference sequence). CDR3 length: 13 amino acids. The CDR3 DNA is TGTGCCACCCTGGACCGGGTCACAGATACGCGGTATTTT. As protein: CATLDRVTDTRYF.

The CDR3 DNA sequence: TGTGCCAGCAGCTTAGAGGCGGGAGGGTTTTACGAGCAGTACTTC. Translating it yields CASSLEAGGFYEQYF. This chain connects TRBV7-2 to TRBJ2-7, with 9 positions matching TRBD2. V lost 1 base and J lost 4; bases outside the gene matches: 5. This CDR3 has 15 residues. CDR1 and CDR2 (germline): SGHTA, FQGNSA.

The chain has TRBV11-2 and TRBJ2-4; 9 nucleotides match TRBD1. This CDR3 is 19 amino acids long. Per the germline V gene, CDR1 is SGHAT and CDR2 is FQNNGV. Unmatched junction bases numbered 16, after V lost 6 bases and J lost 1 base. CDR3 amino acids: CASRISGQGRSRAKNIQYF. The CDR3 DNA is TGTGCCAGCAGGATCTCGGGACAGGGAAGGAGTAGGGCCAAAAACATTCAGTACTTC.

The genes are TRBV30 and TRBJ2-1; 9 nucleotides agree with TRBD2. The V gene's germline CDR1 is GTSNPN and CDR2 SVGIG (reference sequence). CDR3 length: 14 amino acids. The V segment lost 2 bases and the J segment 5 bases; nucleotides outside the gene matches: 4. As DNA, the CDR3 is TGTGCCTGGAGTCGCGGGAGGGCCGACAATGAGCAGTTCTTC. Protein sequence: CAWSRGRADNEQFF. The variable domain in full, with the rest retrieved from reference TRBV30 and TRBJ2-1, is SQTIHQWPATLVQPVGSPLSLECTVEGTSNPNLYWYRQAAGRGLQLLFYSVGIGQISSEVPQNLSASRPQDRQFILSSKKLLLSDSGFYLCAWSRGRADNEQFFGPGTRLTVL.

With respect to this clonotype: A much larger clone is a single base away; this may be a read error. The rearrangement joins TRBV7-2 to TRBJ1-1; a possible D gene is TRBD1 (6 bases). This CDR3 is built from 17 residues. The V end was cut by 5 bases, the J end by 4 bases, with 23 bases between. The germline V gene has CDR1 SGHTA and CDR2 FQGNSA. The CDR3 reads CASSRHPRDTSGTEAFF. Here the CDR3 DNA reads TGTGCCAGCAGCCGGCATCCCCGGGACACCTCGGGCACTGAAGCTTTCTTT.

The J gene is TRBJ2-4, the V gene TRBV28; 7 bases agree with TRBD1. The closer fit of TRBJ2-7 to the DNA end suggests the J call may be wrong. Germline assignment: CDR1 MDHEN and CDR2 SYDVKM. There are 14 residues in the CDR3. CDR3 region: CASSKPTGVGEQYF. CDR3 DNA: TGTGCCAGCAGTAAGCCAACAGGGGTGGGCGAGCAGTACTTC.

The chain links TRBV7-2 to TRBJ2-5, with 11 bases fitting TRBD2. The CDR3 runs 14 residues. Germline CDR1 reads SGHTA; CDR2 reads FQGNSA. Germline trimming cut 3 bases from V and 5 bases from J; bases unmatched to any gene: 2. The CDR3 region has the DNA TGTGCCAGCAGCTTTTCTAGCGGGGGGGAGACCCAGTACTTC. Protein product: CASSFSSGGETQYF.

V gene TRBV12-3 or TRBV12-4 combines with J gene TRBJ2-5, with a tentative D call TRBD2 (5 bases). The CDR3 has 13 residues. V was trimmed by 2 bases and J by 7 bases, leaving 11 bases between them. This chain's CDR3 is CASSLSRVGTQYF. CDR3 bases: TGTGCCAGCAGTTTATCGCGGGTAGGGACCCAGTACTTC.

Only a few counts were recorded for this clonotype. The chain uses TRBV20-1 and TRBJ1-4; tentative D call: TRBD1 (5 bases). The CDR3 runs 14 residues. Trimming removed 0 bases at V and 8 bases at J, with 13 bases between. Germline V CDR1 and CDR2: DFQATT, SNEGSKA (reference sequence). This CDR3 reads CSARDWAGWEKLFF. Written as DNA, the CDR3 is TGCAGTGCTAGAGATTGGGCAGGGTGGGAAAAACTGTTTTTT.

The chain links TRBV20-1 to TRBJ2-3, with D maybe TRBD2 (6 bases). The V end lost 1 base, the J end lost 6 bases, and 17 bases lay between the germline ends. The germline V gene has CDR1 DFQATT and CDR2 SNEGSKA (reference sequence). This CDR3 contains 15 residues. The DNA of the CDR3 is TGCAGTGCTAGAGGCGGGGTAGCAGGGTCGGATACGCAGTATTTT. Translated: CSARGGVAGSDTQYF.

This chain connects TRBV21-1 to TRBJ2-1; the DNA was not compared with TRBD1, the D call given in the table. TRBV21-1 is a listed pseudogene. CDR3 length: 13 residues. For the CDR3, the DNA is TGTGCCAGCAGCGGGAACCGGGGCAATGAGCAGTTCTTC. It translates to CASSGNRGNEQFF.